This T cell receptor (beta chain) was sequenced during a study of blood T cell repertoires in COVID-19. At the level of the study: COVID-19 samples collected from the United States, Italy and Spain covered acute and convalescent phases.

The CDR3 runs to 13 residues. Germline-derived CDR1 and CDR2 are LNHNV and YYDKDF (reference sequence). Trimming cost V 4 bases and J 2 bases, with 7 bases left between them. In the original processing: By means of reference gene primer amplification, nucleated cell counts were estimated. Libraries were prepared by immunoSEQ multiplex PCR; TCRdb keeps only in-frame clonotypes and omits some of them. V and J calls and clone size are given by that table; D and trimming were obtained from the DNA. Here the sample spans approximately 450,000 clones, roughly 89% being singletons. The genes are TRBV15 and TRBJ2-3; no definite D call. The receptor was derived from a woman in her twenties or thirties with acute or convalescent COVID-19. Input material: peripheral blood. This chain's CDR3 is CATSKRITDTQYF. The CDR3 DNA follows: TGTGCCACCAGCAAGAGGATCACAGATACGCAGTATTTT.